These 20 T cell receptor beta chains came from one sample sequenced in a study of vaccination effects on CD4 cells after COVID-19. What these receptors recognize is not known. Profiling relied on immunoSEQ multiplex PCR, and the TCRdb table lists in-frame clones only, not all of them. This sample has 25,000 to 30,000 clones, with about 74% found just once. Before sequencing took place, the ViraFEST assay used viral peptide pools to expand antigen-specific CD4+ T cells. Around day 10 of culture, CD4+ T cells were separated out. Every participant took two doses of the BNT162b2 or mRNA-1273 vaccine. This material consisted of CD4+ T cells from PBMCs cultured with HCoV-OC43 spike peptides, taken after COVID-19 vaccination. Subset: HCoV-OC43 spike overlapping peptide pool stimulation. These receptors came from a human donor who received a COVID-19 vaccine.

The chain employs TRBV20-1 and TRBJ2-1, with a possible D match to TRBD1 (5 bases). CDR3 length equals 14 residues. Germline lookup yields CDR1 DFQATT and CDR2 SNEGSKA (reference sequence). The germline V and J ends were trimmed by 3 bases and 5 bases, with 14 bases remaining between them. The CDR3 DNA reads as TGCAGTGCTAGTACCCCAGGGTTGGACAATGAGCAGTTCTTC. It codes for CSASTPGLDNEQFF.

This chain uses TRBV5-4 with TRBJ2-2; 8 bases agree with TRBD1. The CDR3 spans 16 residues. Losses at the gene ends were 4 bases for V and 7 bases for J; bases not matched to a gene: 12. Germline-derived CDR1 and CDR2 are SGHNT and YYREEE (reference sequence). The CDR3 protein is CASSGAIDRGGGELFF. The CDR3 region has the DNA TGTGCCAGCAGCGGGGCGATAGACAGGGGTGGCGGGGAGCTGTTTTTT.

There are a few counts of this clone. In DNA, the CDR3 is TGCGCCAGCAGCCCCGGGGGGTGGAGCGGGAGGAAGGTGACCTACGAGCAGTACTTC. It encodes CASSPGGWSGRKVTYEQYF. This rearrangement joins TRBV5-1 to TRBJ2-7; 9 bases are shared with TRBD2. With 4 bases clipped from V and 2 bases from J, the junction kept 19 bases outside the gene matches. Germline CDR1 SGHRS, CDR2 YFSETQ. The CDR3 is made up of 19 amino acids.

The chain has TRBV18 and TRBJ1-5; D perhaps matches TRBD1 (6 bases). Germline loops: CDR1 KGHSH, CDR2 LQKENI. The CDR3 is 15 amino acids. Trimming pared 6 bases from V and 2 bases from J, leaving 14 bases between. CDR3 nucleotide sequence: TGTGCCAGCTCCCCAACAGGGATCGGCAATCAGCCCCAGCATTTT. It codes for CASSPTGIGNQPQHF.

The CDR3 region is CASSQDPSGVGETQYF. The CDR3 coding sequence is TGTGCCAGCAGCCAAGACCCTAGCGGGGTTGGTGAGACCCAGTACTTC. The V and J genes are TRBV3-1 (or the pseudogene TRBV3-2) and TRBJ2-5; 9 nucleotides agree with TRBD2. V gave up 0 bases and J gave up 5 bases; unmatched junction bases: 7. CDR3 length equals 16 residues. Germline V gene data show CDR1 as LGHDT and CDR2 as YNNKEL (reference sequence).

This clone was counted a single time. V gene TRBV19 combines with J gene TRBJ2-7; 12 bases agree with TRBD2. V was pared by 5 bases and J by 5 bases, with 10 bases of the junction left unmatched. CDR1 LNHDA and CDR2 SQIVND come from the germline V gene (reference sequence). The CDR3 spans 16 residues. The CDR3 loop is CASSLYSSGRVNEQYF. DNA for the CDR3: TGTGCCAGTAGTCTATACTCTAGCGGGAGGGTCAACGAGCAGTACTTC.

V gene TRBV4-2 combines with J gene TRBJ2-7; D is uncertain. Trimming left V 0 bases short and J 3 bases short, with 12 bases between. The CDR3 has 15 residues. Germline CDR1 reads LGHNA; CDR2 reads YNFKEQ. The CDR3 DNA follows: TGTGCCAGCAGCCAAGATCAGCCCCCCATCTACGAGCAGTACTTC. This gives the protein CASSQDQPPIYEQYF.

The chain is built from TRBV5-1 and TRBJ2-5, with a possible D match to TRBD1 (6 bases). The CDR3 spans 14 residues. The germline V gene has CDR1 SGHRS and CDR2 YFSETQ. V lost 4 bases to trimming and J lost 4 bases, with 14 bases between them. CDR3 protein: CASSTSTGGETQYF. In DNA, the CDR3 is TGCGCCAGCAGCACCTCGACAGGCGGAGAGACCCAGTACTTC.

J is TRBJ1-1 and V is TRBV4-1; D gene ambiguous. This CDR3 is built from 18 residues. Deletions cut 1 base from V and 1 base from J, with 19 bases between. CDR1 is MGHRA, CDR2 YSYEKL, per germline. The CDR3 sequence is CASSQARGKPGPNTEAFF. The CDR3, as DNA: TGCGCCAGCAGCCAAGCTCGAGGGAAACCTGGCCCGAACACTGAAGCTTTCTTT.

This clone was seen a handful of times. V gene TRBV5-4 combines with J gene TRBJ2-7; a weak D match, TRBD1 (5 bases). V lost 4 bases, J lost 2 bases, and 10 bases lay in between. This CDR3 contains 13 residues. Germline V gene lookup returns CDR1 SGHNT and CDR2 YYREEE (reference sequence). For the CDR3, the DNA is TGTGCCAGCAGCCTGACAGAAGCCTACGAGCAGTACTTC. Encoded protein: CASSLTEAYEQYF.

The chain has TRBV6-1 and TRBJ1-5; D gene uncertain. Germline CDR1 and CDR2: MNHNS and SASEGT. The CDR3 runs 13 residues. V lost 2 bases, J lost 2 bases, and 4 bases lay in between. CDR3 nucleotides: TGTGCCAGCAGTGAAAGGGGCAATCAGCCCCAGCATTTT. Protein product: CASSERGNQPQHF.

V usage is TRBV7-2 and J usage is TRBJ2-1, with TRBD2 as a possible D gene (7 bases). CDR1 is SGHTA and CDR2 is FQGNSA in the germline V gene. V lost 0 bases and J lost 2, with 11 bases in between. The CDR3 has 16 residues. CDR3 nucleotide sequence: TGTGCCAGCAGCTTAGCGCGGGGGCGAGCCTACAATGAGCAGTTCTTC. Protein sequence: CASSLARGRAYNEQFF.

The chain recombines TRBV19 with TRBJ1-1; D uncertain. Germline CDR1 LNHDA, CDR2 SQIVND (reference sequence). V was cut by 1 base and J by 0 bases, with 6 bases left in between. The CDR3 totals 14 residues. The chain's CDR3 is CASSIVGMNTEAFF. For the CDR3, the DNA is TGTGCCAGTAGTATAGTAGGCATGAACACTGAAGCTTTCTTT.

The chain recombines TRBV5-1 with TRBJ2-7; no clear D. V lost 0 bases and J lost 0, with 7 bases in between. The germline gives CDR1 SGHRS, CDR2 YFSETQ. CDR3 size: 14 residues. Here the CDR3 DNA reads TGCGCCAGCAGCTTGGAGCCAGACTCCTACGAGCAGTACTTC. Translation gives CASSLEPDSYEQYF.

The chain uses TRBV18 and TRBJ1-2, with unresolved D. The V gene lost 2 bases and the J gene lost 5 bases, with 9 bases spanning the gap. The CDR3 extends over 13 amino acids. The germline V gene encodes CDR1 KGHSH and CDR2 LQKENI. The CDR3 DNA follows: TGTGCCAGCTCACCAGAGCAGCAGTATGGCTACACCTTC. It specifies CASSPEQQYGYTF. The whole variable domain, filled in from reference TRBV18 and TRBJ1-2, reads NAGVMQNPRHLVRRRGQEARLRCSPMKGHSHVYWYRQLPEEGLKFMVYLQKENIIDESGMPKERFSAEFPKEGPSILRIQQVVRGDSAAYFCASSPEQQYGYTFGSGTRLTVV.

This clone was counted a few times. The chain combines TRBV19 with TRBJ1-5; the D is unclear. Germline CDR1 LNHDA, CDR2 SQIVND (reference sequence). V dropped 5 bases and J dropped 0 bases, with 11 bases sitting between them. The CDR3 spans 15 residues. The CDR3 loop is CASSYDGVSNQPQHF. The CDR3 region has the DNA TGTGCCAGTAGTTACGACGGGGTTAGCAATCAGCCCCAGCATTTT.

The chain carries TRBV4-1 and TRBJ2-5; possible D gene TRBD1, 5 bases. The germline V gene encodes CDR1 MGHRA and CDR2 YSYEKL. The V gene lost 4 bases and the J gene lost 7 bases, with 10 bases spanning the gap. The CDR3 loop spans 12 amino acids. The CDR3 DNA follows: TGCGCCAGCAGCCCCAGGGATGGGACCCAGTACTTC. Translation: CASSPRDGTQYF.

The chain's CDR3 is CASSRDRETDTQYF. The CDR3 DNA sequence: TGCGCCAGCAGCCGGGACAGGGAAACAGATACGCAGTATTTT. V is TRBV5-1 and J is TRBJ2-3; 9 bases line up with TRBD1. V shed 4 bases, J shed 3 bases, and the junction held 3 bases outside the gene matches. The CDR3 length is 14 residues. Germline V lookup: CDR1 SGHRS, CDR2 YFSETQ.

V is TRBV4-2 and J is TRBJ2-5; D not certain. Trimming stripped 1 base from V and 1 base from J, with 4 bases between. Looked up from germline, CDR1 is LGHNA and CDR2 is YNFKEQ. The CDR3 sequence is 13 residues long. The chain's CDR3 is CASSQVPQETQYF. In nucleotides, the CDR3 is TGTGCCAGCAGCCAAGTCCCCCAAGAGACCCAGTACTTC.

This rearrangement joins TRBV7-2 to TRBJ1-3, with no clear D. V lost 1 base, J lost 6 bases, and 7 bases lay in between. The CDR3 extends over 13 amino acids. CDR1 SGHTA and CDR2 FQGNSA come from the germline V gene. CDR3 in amino acids: CASSLERINTIYF. The CDR3 bases are TGTGCCAGCAGCTTAGAACGGATAAACACCATATATTTT.